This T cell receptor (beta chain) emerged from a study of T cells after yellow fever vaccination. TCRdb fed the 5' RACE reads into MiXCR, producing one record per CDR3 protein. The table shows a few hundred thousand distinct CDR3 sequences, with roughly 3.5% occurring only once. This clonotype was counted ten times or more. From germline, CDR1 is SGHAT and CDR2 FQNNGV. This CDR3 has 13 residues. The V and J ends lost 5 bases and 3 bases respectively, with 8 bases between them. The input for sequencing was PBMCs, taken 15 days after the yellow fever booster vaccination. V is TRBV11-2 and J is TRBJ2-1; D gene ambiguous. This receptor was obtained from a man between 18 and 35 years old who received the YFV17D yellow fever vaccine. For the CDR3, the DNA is TGTGCCAGCAGCCCTGACTTCTACAATGAGCAGTTCTTC. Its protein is CASSPDFYNEQFF.